This TCR beta chain was documented in a study of blood T cell repertoires in COVID-19. Looking at the study overall: The United States, Italy and Spain supplied acute and convalescent COVID-19 samples. PBMCs, B-cell-depleted T cells, or T cells provided the cDNA or gDNA that made up the material.

Per the authors' pipeline: Reference gene primer amplification yielded estimated nucleated cell counts. The data were produced by immunoSEQ multiplex PCR, yet TCRdb's version contains in-frame clones alone and is incomplete. Clone size and V and J calls were adopted from that table, with D and trimming inferred from the DNA. The data contain fewer than 70,000 clones, around 90% of them singletons. Germline V gives CDR1 SEHNR, CDR2 FQNEAQ (reference sequence). There are 15 residues in the CDR3. After removal of 5 bases from V and 3 bases from J, the junction contained 7 bases not matched to a gene. This receptor was obtained from a human donor in a cohort sampled during active COVID-19. The source material was peripheral blood. The rearrangement links TRBV7-9 to TRBJ1-1; 9 positions match TRBD1. This CDR3 reads CASSPQTGGDTEAFF. The CDR3 DNA sequence: TGTGCCAGCAGCCCCCAAACAGGGGGCGACACTGAAGCTTTCTTT.